A single sample gave rise to the 24 T cell receptor beta chains below, sequenced in a study of beta chain features in type 1 diabetes. Regarding the study as a whole: There was a moderate but significant shortening of TCRB CDR3s in all four CD4+ subsets of Type 1 diabetes patients.

Antigen specificity for these receptors is unknown. The sequenced template was cDNA made from the entire isolated RNA. TCRdb's copy holds only in-frame clones and misses some; the assay was immunoSEQ multiplex PCR. The data show more than 300,000 clones, around 10% seen once. Material for sequencing was central memory CD4+ T cells from blood. The source is a man aged 25-45 years with type 1 diabetes.

The table lists this clone with many counts. The rearrangement links TRBV7-9 to TRBJ2-2; D gene unclear. Germline CDR1 reads SEHNR; CDR2 reads FQNEAQ (reference sequence). The CDR3 is 14 residues long. V was shortened by 1 base and J by 5 bases, with 8 bases between the two germline ends. The DNA of the CDR3 is TGTGCCAGCAGCTTAGGGCTATCGACCGGGGAGCTGTTTTTT. This sequence encodes CASSLGLSTGELFF. Combining the CDR3 with reference TRBV7-9 and TRBJ2-2 gives the whole variable domain DTGVSQNPRHKITKRGQNVTFRCDPISEHNRLYWYRQTLGQGPEFLTYFQNEAQLEKSRLLSDRFSAERPKGSFSTLEIQRTEQGDSAMYLCASSLGLSTGELFFGEGSRLTVL.

Note on this clone: Within the sample, other DNA sequences also encode this same CDR3. The chain is built from TRBV7-9 and TRBJ2-3, with D possibly matching TRBD2 (5 bases). From germline, CDR1 is SEHNR and CDR2 FQNEAQ (reference sequence). This CDR3 has 13 residues. V was pared by 3 bases and J by 3 bases, with 7 bases between. DNA of the CDR3: TGTGCCAGCAGCTTCGAGGGAACAGATACGCAGTATTTT. Encoded protein: CASSFEGTDTQYF.

The chain links TRBV28 to TRBJ2-5; possible D gene TRBD1, 5 bases. V lost 2 bases to trimming and J lost 1 base, with 14 bases between them. Germline CDR1 reads MDHEN; CDR2 reads SYDVKM. CDR3 length equals 16 residues. CDR3 residues: CASSLGAGNIQETQYF. CDR3 nucleotide sequence: TGTGCCAGCAGTTTAGGAGCAGGGAACATCCAAGAGACCCAGTACTTC.

The chain uses TRBV6-1 and TRBJ2-7; 8 bases map to TRBD1. Trimming cost V 6 bases and J 0 bases; bases outside gene matches: 7. CDR3 length: 15 amino acids. The germline gives CDR1 MNHNS, CDR2 SASEGT. CDR3 sequence (DNA): TGTGCCAGCAGAGAGGTCGGGACAGGCTCCTACGAGCAGTACTTC. Protein product: CASREVGTGSYEQYF.

For the CDR3, the DNA is TGTGCCAGCAGTTACCTGGGACCCAACACCGGGGAGCTGTTTTTT. Its protein is CASSYLGPNTGELFF. The gene calls are TRBV6-6 and TRBJ2-2, with D possibly called TRBD1 or TRBD2 (5 bases each). The CDR3 runs 15 residues. V shed 2 bases and J shed 2 bases, with 9 bases lying between them. CDR1 and CDR2 (germline): MNHNY, SVGAGI (reference sequence).

This clone has only a few counts. This sample also contains other DNA sequences that code for the same CDR3. The rearrangement uses TRBV7-8 and TRBJ2-1, with D possibly matching TRBD2 (5 bases). Germline lookup yields CDR1 SGHVS and CDR2 FQNEAQ. The CDR3 is made up of 16 amino acids. Trimming left V 3 bases short and J 0 bases short, with 12 bases between. CDR3 region: CASSFLPRGSYNEQFF. The DNA of the CDR3 is TGTGCCAGCAGCTTCCTCCCCCGGGGCTCCTACAATGAGCAGTTCTTC.

The chain recombines TRBV7-9 with TRBJ1-4; unclear D gene. The CDR3 length is 16 residues. The germline CDR1 and CDR2 sequences are SEHNR and FQNEAQ (reference sequence). Trimming removed 5 bases at V and 6 bases at J, with 19 bases between. The CDR3 loop is CASSPGAGIGHEKLFF. DNA for the CDR3: TGTGCCAGCAGCCCCGGAGCGGGGATCGGTCATGAAAAACTGTTTTTT.

This clone occurred many times. The chain's CDR3 is CASSFRADTDTQYF. CDR3 nucleotide sequence: TGTGCCAGCAGTTTTCGGGCGGACACAGATACGCAGTATTTT. The V and J genes are TRBV27 and TRBJ2-3; D not resolved. Germline loops: CDR1 MNHEY, CDR2 SMNVEV (reference sequence). Trimming stripped 3 bases from V and 2 bases from J, with 9 bases between. The CDR3 is 14 residues long.

V is TRBV4-3 and J is TRBJ1-3; 7 bases are a match to TRBD1. J gave up 3 bases and V 4 bases, and 3 bases lay outside the gene matches. Germline loops: CDR1 LGHNA, CDR2 YSLEER. CDR3 size: 14 residues. The CDR3 DNA reads TGCGCCAGCAGCCTACAGGGGAGTGGAAACACCATATATTTT. It is translated as CASSLQGSGNTIYF.

V usage is TRBV28 and J usage is TRBJ1-2, with a weak D call TRBD1 (6 bases). The CDR3 contains 15 residues. The germline V and J ends were trimmed by 5 bases and 4 bases, with 17 bases remaining between them. Germline V gene lookup returns CDR1 MDHEN and CDR2 SYDVKM. CDR3 nucleotides: TGTGCCAGCAGTCCAGGGGACGCTTTGGGCTATGGCTACACCTTC. The encoded protein is CASSPGDALGYGYTF.

This clone was counted many times. J is TRBJ2-1 and V is TRBV7-2; 10 bases match TRBD2. Germline V lookup: CDR1 SGHTA, CDR2 FQGNSA. V lost 5 bases to trimming and J lost 4 bases; unmatched junction nucleotides: 5. There are 15 residues in the CDR3. Here the CDR3 reads CASSGRTSGYNEQFF. For the CDR3, the DNA is TGTGCCAGCAGCGGCCGGACTAGCGGTTACAATGAGCAGTTCTTC. The whole variable domain, remainder taken from reference TRBV7-2 and TRBJ2-1, is GAGVSQSPSNKVTEKGKDVELRCDPISGHTALYWYRQSLGQGLEFLIYFQGNSAPDKSGLPSDRFSAERTGGSVSTLTIQRTQQEDSAVYLCASSGRTSGYNEQFFGPGTRLTVL.

The gene calls are TRBV28 and TRBJ1-5; D unclear. Per germline, CDR1 MDHEN and CDR2 SYDVKM. There are 16 residues in the CDR3. The V gene lost 3 bases and the J gene lost 0 bases, with 12 bases spanning the gap. The CDR3 here is CASSFISANSNQPQHF. Here the CDR3 DNA reads TGTGCCAGCAGTTTCATTTCAGCTAATAGCAATCAGCCCCAGCATTTT.

The J gene is TRBJ1-2, the V gene TRBV19; 7 bases fit TRBD1. CDR1 and CDR2 (germline): LNHDA, SQIVND (reference sequence). The CDR3 has 12 residues. Trimming at V came to 8 bases and at J to 3 bases, leaving 3 bases not matched to a gene. CDR3 loop: CASDDRDYGYTF. The CDR3 coding sequence is TGTGCCAGTGATGACAGGGACTATGGCTACACCTTC.

The V call is TRBV19, the J call TRBJ2-1, with 7 bases that match TRBD2. CDR3 length: 17 amino acids. Per germline, CDR1 LNHDA and CDR2 SQIVND (reference sequence). With V trimmed by 3 bases and J by 10 bases, 18 bases remained unmatched. CDR3 in amino acids: CASSILRTGLNIREQFF. The CDR3 DNA sequence: TGTGCCAGTAGTATTCTTAGGACGGGACTAAACATAAGGGAGCAGTTCTTC.

The chain is built from TRBV9 and TRBJ2-2; D not certain. Germline V CDR1 and CDR2: SGDLS, YYNGEE. CDR3 size: 17 residues. V lost 0 bases to trimming and J lost 6 bases, with 18 bases between them. The CDR3 here is CASSVDYLPGVAGELFF. The CDR3 nucleotides are TGTGCCAGCAGCGTAGATTACCTACCTGGGGTAGCCGGGGAGCTGTTTTTT.

The chain carries TRBV19 and TRBJ1-3; no firm D call. With 5 bases removed from V and 0 bases from J, the gap between germline ends came to 8 bases. The CDR3 runs to 14 residues. The germline CDR1 and CDR2 sequences are LNHDA and SQIVND (reference sequence). The CDR3 bases are TGTGCCAGTAGTGACGGTAGCTCTGGAAACACCATATATTTT. Protein: CASSDGSSGNTIYF.

This chain connects TRBV6-5 to TRBJ2-5; TRBD1 might be the D (6 bases). V lost 5 bases, J lost 7 bases, and 14 bases lay in between. The germline V gene encodes CDR1 MNHEY and CDR2 SVGAGI. The CDR3 totals 13 residues. CDR3 in amino acids: CASSNDRTGTQYF. Written as DNA, the CDR3 is TGTGCCAGCAGTAACGACAGGACCGGGACCCAGTACTTC.

This clone was counted between two and nine times. CDR3 in amino acids: CASSLGRGREAFF. CDR3 in DNA: TGTGCCAGCAGCTTAGGTCGGGGTCGGGAAGCTTTCTTT. V usage is TRBV11-2 and J usage is TRBJ1-1, with D unresolved. Germline CDR1 SGHAT, CDR2 FQNNGV. The CDR3 loop spans 13 amino acids. V lost 1 base and J 8 bases, leaving 11 bases between the germline ends.

This clone was recorded many times. This rearrangement joins TRBV10-2 to TRBJ1-4, with D hard to call. Trimming left V 8 bases short and J 3 bases short, with 10 bases between. Germline assignment: CDR1 WSHSY and CDR2 SAAADI. The CDR3 runs 13 residues. The CDR3 region has the DNA TGCGCCAGCGCCGTACGAGCTAATGAAAAACTGTTTTTT. Translation gives CASAVRANEKLFF.

As regards this clone: This sample also contains other DNA sequences that code for the same CDR3. The V gene is TRBV6-5, the J gene TRBJ1-2; no definite D call. This CDR3 has 13 residues. The V gene's germline CDR1 is MNHEY and CDR2 SVGAGI. The germline V and J ends were trimmed by 3 bases and 8 bases, with 13 bases remaining between them. This chain's CDR3 is CASSYSGSYGYTF. The CDR3 DNA follows: TGTGCCAGCAGTTATTCAGGATCTTACGGCTACACCTTC.

This chain joins TRBV7-9 and TRBJ1-4; D might be TRBD1 (6 bases). The V end was cut by 2 bases, the J end by 9 bases, with 22 bases between. CDR1 and CDR2 from the germline V gene are SEHNR and FQNEAQ (reference sequence). The CDR3 covers 17 residues. The CDR3 protein is CASSLTREAGDAQKLFF. The DNA of the CDR3 is TGTGCCAGCAGCTTAACACGCGAGGCAGGGGATGCCCAAAAACTGTTTTTT.

The rearrangement uses TRBV28 and TRBJ2-7; 8 nucleotides line up with TRBD1. The J segment lost 5 bases and the V segment lost 3 bases, leaving 9 bases of the junction unmatched. The CDR3 loop spans 15 amino acids. Germline V gives CDR1 MDHEN, CDR2 SYDVKM. CDR3 region: CASSLFGQGNNEQYF. The CDR3 coding sequence is TGTGCCAGCAGTTTGTTCGGACAGGGTAATAACGAGCAGTACTTC.

This chain uses TRBV28 with TRBJ2-1; D might be TRBD1 (7 bases). The germline V and J ends were trimmed by 7 bases and 9 bases, with 13 bases remaining between them. CDR3 size: 12 residues. Germline V gives CDR1 MDHEN, CDR2 SYDVKM. This CDR3 reads CASNQGGSEQFF. The CDR3 DNA reads TGTGCCAGCAACCAGGGGGGCAGTGAGCAGTTCTTC.

In its sample, this clone was seen a few times. The chain uses TRBV20-1 and TRBJ2-4; weak D call: TRBD1 (6 bases). The CDR3 covers 10 residues. The V gene lost 6 bases and the J gene lost 10 bases, with 10 bases spanning the gap. CDR1 DFQATT and CDR2 SNEGSKA come from the germline V gene (reference sequence). The CDR3 sequence is CSAKGGIQYF. CDR3 in DNA: TGCAGTGCCAAAGGGGGTATTCAGTACTTC.